This record concerns one T cell receptor beta chain sequence. Its antigen remains unidentified. This sample stems from a study of T cell responses to AZD1222 COVID-19 vaccine. Study-level points and caveats: Regions 160-218 and 743-854 held dominance among vaccine-associated CD4 TCRs, which spanned spike. Donor demographics were predominantly white British with a female majority; clonal diversity may be underestimated.

Profiled with immunoSEQ multiplex PCR; TCRdb holds only in-frame clones, not every one. This repertoire shows 140,000 to 150,000 clones, approximately 93% found once; its top ten account for about 5.1%. V dropped 0 bases and J dropped 2 bases, with 23 bases sitting between them. CDR3 length equals 19 residues. From germline, CDR1 is SGHDT and CDR2 YYEEEE. The chain joins TRBV5-6 to TRBJ1-2, with a tentative D call TRBD1 (6 bases). This TCR came from an adult in good health. The sample here was peripheral blood, taken on day 0 of AZD1222 vaccination. In DNA, the CDR3 is TGTGCCAGCAGCTTGGAGGGGTCTCGCTCCCTCCAGGGGAACTATGGCTACACCTTC. As protein: CASSLEGSRSLQGNYGYTF. Supplemented by reference TRBV5-6 and TRBJ1-2, the full variable domain reads DAGVTQSPTHLIKTRGQQVTLRCSPKSGHDTVSWYQQALGQGPQFIFQYYEEEERQRGNFPDRFSGHQFPNYSSELNVNALLLGDSALYLCASSLEGSRSLQGNYGYTFGSGTRLTVV.